This T cell receptor (beta chain) was documented in a study of CD8 T cells in Susac syndrome. Random hexamers were used to reverse transcribe roughly 0.45 to 1 ug of RNA. The TCR beta CDR3 was amplified by immunoSEQ multiplex PCR across 54 Vbeta, 13 Jbeta. A single record per CDR3 protein comes from TCRdb applying MiXCR to the immunoSEQ multiplex PCR reads. The table lists under 200,000 distinct CDR3 sequences, over 90% of them singletons. The CDR3 is 15 residues long. V lost 4 bases and J 3 bases, leaving 16 bases between the germline ends. Germline CDR1 is SGHAT and CDR2 is FQNNGV. The chain is built from TRBV11-2 and TRBJ2-7, with unresolved D. Sample: CD8+ T cells from PBMCs. The origin of this receptor is a human donor with Susac syndrome. The CDR3 reads CASSSEHDTSYEQYF. CDR3 nucleotide sequence: TGTGCCAGCAGCTCCGAACATGATACCAGCTACGAGCAGTACTTC.